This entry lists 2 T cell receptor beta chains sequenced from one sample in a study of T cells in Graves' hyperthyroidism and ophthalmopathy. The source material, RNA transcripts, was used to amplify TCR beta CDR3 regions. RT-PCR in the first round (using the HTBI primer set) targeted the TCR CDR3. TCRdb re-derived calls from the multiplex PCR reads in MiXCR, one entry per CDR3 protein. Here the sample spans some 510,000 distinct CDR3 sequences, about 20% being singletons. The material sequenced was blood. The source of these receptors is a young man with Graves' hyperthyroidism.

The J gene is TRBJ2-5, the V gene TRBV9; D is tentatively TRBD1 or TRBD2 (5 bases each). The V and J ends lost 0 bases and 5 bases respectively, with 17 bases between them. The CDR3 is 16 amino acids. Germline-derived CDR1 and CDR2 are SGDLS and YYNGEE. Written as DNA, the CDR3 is TGTGCCAGCAGCGTAGAAGGCCGCGACTGGGGGGAGACCCAGTACTTC. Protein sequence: CASSVEGRDWGETQYF.

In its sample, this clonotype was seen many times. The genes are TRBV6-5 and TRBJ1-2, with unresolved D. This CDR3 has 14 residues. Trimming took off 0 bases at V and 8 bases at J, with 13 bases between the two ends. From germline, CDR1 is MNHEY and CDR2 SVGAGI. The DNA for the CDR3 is TGTGCCAGCAGTTACTCGGCGGCCCCTAGGGGCTACACCTTC. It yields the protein CASSYSAAPRGYTF.